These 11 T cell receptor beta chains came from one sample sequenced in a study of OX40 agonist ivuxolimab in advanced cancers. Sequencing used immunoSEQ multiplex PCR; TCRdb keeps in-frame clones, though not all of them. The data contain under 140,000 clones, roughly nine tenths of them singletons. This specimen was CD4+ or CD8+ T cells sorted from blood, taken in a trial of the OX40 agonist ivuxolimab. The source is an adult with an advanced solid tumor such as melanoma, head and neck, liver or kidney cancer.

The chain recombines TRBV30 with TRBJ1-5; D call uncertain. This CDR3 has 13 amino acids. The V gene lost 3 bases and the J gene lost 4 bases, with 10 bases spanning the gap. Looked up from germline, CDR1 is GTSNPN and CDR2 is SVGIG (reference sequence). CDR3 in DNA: TGTGCCTGGAGAAGGAATATGAATCAGCCCCAGCATTTT. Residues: CAWRRNMNQPQHF.

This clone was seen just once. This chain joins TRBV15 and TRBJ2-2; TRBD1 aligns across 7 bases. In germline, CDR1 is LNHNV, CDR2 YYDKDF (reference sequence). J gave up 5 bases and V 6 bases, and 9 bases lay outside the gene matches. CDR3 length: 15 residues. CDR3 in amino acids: CATRRRQGNTGELFF. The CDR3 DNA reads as TGTGCCACCAGAAGAAGACAGGGTAATACCGGGGAGCTGTTTTTT.

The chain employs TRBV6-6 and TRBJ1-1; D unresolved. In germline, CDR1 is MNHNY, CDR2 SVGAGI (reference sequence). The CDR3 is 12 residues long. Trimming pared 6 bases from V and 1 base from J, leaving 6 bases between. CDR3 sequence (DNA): TGTGCCAGCAGCCTGCAGAACACTGAAGCTTTCTTT. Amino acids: CASSLQNTEAFF.

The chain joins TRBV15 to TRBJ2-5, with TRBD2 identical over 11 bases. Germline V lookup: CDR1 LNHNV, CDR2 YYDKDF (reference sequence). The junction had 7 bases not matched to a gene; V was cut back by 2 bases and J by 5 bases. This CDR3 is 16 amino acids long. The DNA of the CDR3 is TGTGCCACCAGCAGAAATAGCGGGAGGGCCCGGGAGACCCAGTACTTC. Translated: CATSRNSGRARETQYF.

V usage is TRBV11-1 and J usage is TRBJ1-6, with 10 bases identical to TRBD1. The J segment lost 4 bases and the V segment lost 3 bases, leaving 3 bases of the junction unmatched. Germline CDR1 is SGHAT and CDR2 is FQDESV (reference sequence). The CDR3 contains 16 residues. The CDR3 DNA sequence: TGTGCCAGCAGCTTGGGACAGGGGACTTATAATTCACCCCTCCACTTT. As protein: CASSLGQGTYNSPLHF.

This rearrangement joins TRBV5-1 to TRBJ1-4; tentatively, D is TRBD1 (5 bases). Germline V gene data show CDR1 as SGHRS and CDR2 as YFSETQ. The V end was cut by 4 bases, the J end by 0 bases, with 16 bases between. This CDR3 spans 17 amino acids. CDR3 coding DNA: TGCGCCAGCAGCGTCTCCCCTGTGGGGGCAACTAATGAAAAACTGTTTTTT. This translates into CASSVSPVGATNEKLFF.

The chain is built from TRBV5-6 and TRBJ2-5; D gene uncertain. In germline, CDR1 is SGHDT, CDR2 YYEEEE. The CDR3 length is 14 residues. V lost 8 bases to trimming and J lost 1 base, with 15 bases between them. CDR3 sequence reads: CASHGVGIQETQYF. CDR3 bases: TGTGCCAGTCACGGTGTGGGAATCCAAGAGACCCAGTACTTC. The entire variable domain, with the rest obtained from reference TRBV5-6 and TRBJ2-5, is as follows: DAGVTQSPTHLIKTRGQQVTLRCSPKSGHDTVSWYQQALGQGPQFIFQYYEEEERQRGNFPDRFSGHQFPNYSSELNVNALLLGDSALYLCASHGVGIQETQYFGPGTRLLVL.

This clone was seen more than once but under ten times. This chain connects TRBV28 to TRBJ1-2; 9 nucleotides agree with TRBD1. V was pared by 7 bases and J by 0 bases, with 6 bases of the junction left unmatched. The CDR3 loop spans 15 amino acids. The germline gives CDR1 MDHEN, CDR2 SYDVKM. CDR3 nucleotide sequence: TGTGCCAGCACCTCCCGGACAGGGGCTAACTATGGCTACACCTTC. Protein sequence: CASTSRTGANYGYTF.

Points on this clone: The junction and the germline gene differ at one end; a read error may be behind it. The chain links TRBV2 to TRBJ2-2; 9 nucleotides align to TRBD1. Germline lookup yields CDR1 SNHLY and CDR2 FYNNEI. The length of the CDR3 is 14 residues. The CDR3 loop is CASNEQGAAGELFF. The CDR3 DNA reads TGTGCCAGCAATGAACAGGGGGCGGCCGGGGAGCTGTTTTTT.

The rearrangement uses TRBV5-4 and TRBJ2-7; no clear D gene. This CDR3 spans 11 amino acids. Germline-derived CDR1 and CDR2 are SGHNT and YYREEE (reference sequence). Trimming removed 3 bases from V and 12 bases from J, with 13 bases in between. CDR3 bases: TGTGCCAGCAGCTCCGGATGGGAATTGTACTTC. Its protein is CASSSGWELYF.

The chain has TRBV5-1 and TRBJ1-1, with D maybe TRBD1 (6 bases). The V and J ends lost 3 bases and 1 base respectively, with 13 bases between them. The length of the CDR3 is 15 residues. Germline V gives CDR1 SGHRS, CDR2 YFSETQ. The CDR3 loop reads CASSWDPGQNTEAFF. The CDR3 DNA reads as TGCGCCAGCAGCTGGGATCCGGGACAGAACACTGAAGCTTTCTTT.